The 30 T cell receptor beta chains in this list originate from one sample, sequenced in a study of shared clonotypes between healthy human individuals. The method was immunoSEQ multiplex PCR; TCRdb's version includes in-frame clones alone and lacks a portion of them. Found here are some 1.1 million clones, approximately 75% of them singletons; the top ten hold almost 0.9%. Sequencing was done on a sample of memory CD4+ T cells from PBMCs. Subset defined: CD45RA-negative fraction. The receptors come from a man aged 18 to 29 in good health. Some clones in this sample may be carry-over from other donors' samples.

The CDR3 bases are TGCGCCAGCAGCTGGGGTGGAGCACCAAGGACAGATACGCAGTATTTT. Its protein product is CASSWGGAPRTDTQYF. The chain links TRBV5-1 to TRBJ2-3, with D unclear. The germline V and J ends were trimmed by 3 bases and 3 bases, with 17 bases remaining between them. The CDR3 is 16 amino acids. CDR1 is SGHRS, CDR2 YFSETQ, per germline.

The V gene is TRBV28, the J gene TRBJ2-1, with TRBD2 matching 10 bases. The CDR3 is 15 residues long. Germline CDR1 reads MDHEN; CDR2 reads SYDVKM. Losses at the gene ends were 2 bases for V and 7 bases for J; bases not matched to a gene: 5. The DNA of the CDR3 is TGTGCCAGCAGTTTACCTAGCGGGAGAAGGAATGAGCAGTTCTTC. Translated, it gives CASSLPSGRRNEQFF.

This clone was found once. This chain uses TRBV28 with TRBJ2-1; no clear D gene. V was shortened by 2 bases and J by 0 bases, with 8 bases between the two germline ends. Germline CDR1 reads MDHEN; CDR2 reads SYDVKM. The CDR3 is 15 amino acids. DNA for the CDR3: TGTGCCAGCAGTTTACAGCTTTCCTCCTACAATGAGCAGTTCTTC. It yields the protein CASSLQLSSYNEQFF.

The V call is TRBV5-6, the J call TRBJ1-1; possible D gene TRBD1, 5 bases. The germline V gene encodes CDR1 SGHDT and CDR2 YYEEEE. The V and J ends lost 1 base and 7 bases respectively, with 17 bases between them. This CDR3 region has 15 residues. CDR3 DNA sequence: TGTGCCAGCAGCTTGTTAATTGGGGATGGGGGTGAAGCTTTCTTT. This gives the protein CASSLLIGDGGEAFF. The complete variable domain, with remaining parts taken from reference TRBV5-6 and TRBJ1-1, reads DAGVTQSPTHLIKTRGQQVTLRCSPKSGHDTVSWYQQALGQGPQFIFQYYEEEERQRGNFPDRFSGHQFPNYSSELNVNALLLGDSALYLCASSLLIGDGGEAFFGQGTRLTVV.

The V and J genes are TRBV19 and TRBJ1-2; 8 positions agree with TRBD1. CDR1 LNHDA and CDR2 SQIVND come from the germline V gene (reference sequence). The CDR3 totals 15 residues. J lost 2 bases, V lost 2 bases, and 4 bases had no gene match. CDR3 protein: CASSIRTGPNYGYTF. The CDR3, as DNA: TGTGCCAGTAGTATAAGGACAGGGCCCAACTATGGCTACACCTTC. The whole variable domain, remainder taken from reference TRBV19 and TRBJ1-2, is DGGITQSPKYLFRKEGQNVTLSCEQNLNHDAMYWYRQDPGQGLRLIYYSQIVNDFQKGDIAEGYSVSREKKESFPLTVTSAQKNPTAFYLCASSIRTGPNYGYTFGSGTRLTVV.

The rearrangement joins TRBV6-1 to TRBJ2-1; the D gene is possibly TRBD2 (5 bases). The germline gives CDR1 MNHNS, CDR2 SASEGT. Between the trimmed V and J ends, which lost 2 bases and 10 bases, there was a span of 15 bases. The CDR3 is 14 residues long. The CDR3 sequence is CASSESSALGEQFF. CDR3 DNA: TGTGCCAGCAGTGAAAGTAGCGCCCTGGGGGAGCAGTTCTTC.

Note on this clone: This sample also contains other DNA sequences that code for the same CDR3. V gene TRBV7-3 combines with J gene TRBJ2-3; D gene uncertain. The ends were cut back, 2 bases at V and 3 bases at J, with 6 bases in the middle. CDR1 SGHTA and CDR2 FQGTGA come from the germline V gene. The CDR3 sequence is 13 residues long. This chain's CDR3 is CASSLVRTDTQYF. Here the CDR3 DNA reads TGTGCCAGCAGCTTAGTGAGGACAGATACGCAGTATTTT.

The CDR3 region is CASSPRWSSGRVSYNEQFF. CDR3 DNA sequence: TGTGCCAGCAGCCCAAGATGGTCTAGCGGGAGGGTCTCCTACAATGAGCAGTTCTTC. The chain carries TRBV7-9 and TRBJ2-1; 12 bases match TRBD2. CDR1 and CDR2 from the germline V gene are SEHNR and FQNEAQ (reference sequence). This CDR3 spans 19 amino acids. Trimming at V came to 5 bases and at J to 0 bases, leaving 11 bases not matched to a gene.

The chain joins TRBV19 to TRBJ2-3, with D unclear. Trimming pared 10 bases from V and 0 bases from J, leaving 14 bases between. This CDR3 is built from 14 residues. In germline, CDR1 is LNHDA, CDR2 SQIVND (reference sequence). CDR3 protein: CATNRRFSTDTQYF. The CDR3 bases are TGTGCCACTAATCGGCGGTTTAGCACAGATACGCAGTATTTT.

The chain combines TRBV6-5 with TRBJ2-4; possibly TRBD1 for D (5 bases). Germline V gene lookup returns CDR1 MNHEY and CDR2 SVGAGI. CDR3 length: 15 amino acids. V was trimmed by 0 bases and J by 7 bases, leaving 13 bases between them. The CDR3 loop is CASSYSFQGANIQYF. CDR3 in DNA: TGTGCCAGCAGTTACTCGTTCCAGGGTGCGAACATTCAGTACTTC.

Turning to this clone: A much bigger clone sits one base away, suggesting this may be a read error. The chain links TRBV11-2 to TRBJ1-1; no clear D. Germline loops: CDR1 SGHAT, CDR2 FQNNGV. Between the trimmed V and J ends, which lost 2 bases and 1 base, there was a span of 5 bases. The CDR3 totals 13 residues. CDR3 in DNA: TGTGCCAGCAGCTTAAGAAGGAACACTGAAGCTTTCTTT. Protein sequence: CASSLRRNTEAFF.

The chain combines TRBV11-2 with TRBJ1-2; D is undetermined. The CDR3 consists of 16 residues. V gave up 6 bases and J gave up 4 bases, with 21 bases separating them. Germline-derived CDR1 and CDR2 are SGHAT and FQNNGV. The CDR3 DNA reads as TGTGCCAGCAGTTCGCTACAGCGGCATGCAACCTATGGCTACACCTTC. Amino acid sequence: CASSSLQRHATYGYTF.

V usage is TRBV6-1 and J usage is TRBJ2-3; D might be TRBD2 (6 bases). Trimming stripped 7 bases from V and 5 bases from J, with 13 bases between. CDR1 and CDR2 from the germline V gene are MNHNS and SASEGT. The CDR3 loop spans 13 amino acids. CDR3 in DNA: TGTGCCAGCAATCTAGGAGGGGAAGATACGCAGTATTTT. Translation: CASNLGGEDTQYF.

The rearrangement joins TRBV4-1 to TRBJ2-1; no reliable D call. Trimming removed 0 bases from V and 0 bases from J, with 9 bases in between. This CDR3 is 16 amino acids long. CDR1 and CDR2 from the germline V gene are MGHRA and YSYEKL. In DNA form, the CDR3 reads TGCGCCAGCAGCCAAGATGGGCTACTCTCCTACAATGAGCAGTTCTTC. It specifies CASSQDGLLSYNEQFF.

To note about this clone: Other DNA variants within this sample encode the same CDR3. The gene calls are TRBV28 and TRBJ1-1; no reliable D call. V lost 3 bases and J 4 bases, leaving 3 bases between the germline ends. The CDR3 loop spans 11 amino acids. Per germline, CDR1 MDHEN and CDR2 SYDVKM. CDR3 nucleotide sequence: TGTGCCAGCAGTTTGGGCACTGAAGCTTTCTTT. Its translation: CASSLGTEAFF.

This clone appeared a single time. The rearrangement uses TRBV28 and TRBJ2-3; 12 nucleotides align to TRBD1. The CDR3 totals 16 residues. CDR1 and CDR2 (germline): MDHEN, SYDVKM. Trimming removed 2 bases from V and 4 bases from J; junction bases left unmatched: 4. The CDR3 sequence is CASSLPGTGGADTQYF. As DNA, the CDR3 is TGTGCCAGCAGTTTACCCGGGACAGGGGGCGCAGATACGCAGTATTTT.

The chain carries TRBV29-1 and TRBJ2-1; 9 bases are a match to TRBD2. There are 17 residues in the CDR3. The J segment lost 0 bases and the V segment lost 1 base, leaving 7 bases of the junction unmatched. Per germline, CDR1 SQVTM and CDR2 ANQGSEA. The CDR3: CSVEGWREGGSYNEQFF. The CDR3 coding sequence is TGCAGCGTTGAAGGGTGGCGGGAGGGGGGCTCCTACAATGAGCAGTTCTTC.

CDR3 protein: CASSPFGGVAYNEQFF. CDR3 nucleotide sequence: TGTGCCAGCAGTCCCTTTGGAGGAGTTGCCTACAATGAGCAGTTCTTC. The V call is TRBV6-4, the J call TRBJ2-1; D perhaps matches TRBD2 (5 bases). The CDR3 runs to 16 residues. Trimming pared 5 bases from V and 2 bases from J, leaving 16 bases between. Looked up from germline, CDR1 is MRHNA and CDR2 is SNTAGT.

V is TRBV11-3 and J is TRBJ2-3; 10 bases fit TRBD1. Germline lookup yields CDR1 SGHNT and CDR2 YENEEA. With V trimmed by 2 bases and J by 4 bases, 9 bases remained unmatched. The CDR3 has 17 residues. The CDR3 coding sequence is TGTGCCAGCAGCTTAACCGCCCCCGGGACAGGGGCAGATACGCAGTATTTT. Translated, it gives CASSLTAPGTGADTQYF.

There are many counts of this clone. CDR3 coding DNA: TGTGCCAGCAGCTTGGAGCGGGAGCAGTTCTTC. Translated: CASSLEREQFF. This chain connects TRBV5-6 to TRBJ2-1, with D tentatively TRBD2 (5 bases). The CDR3 length is 11 residues. Trimming removed 0 bases at V and 10 bases at J, with 5 bases between. The V gene's germline CDR1 is SGHDT and CDR2 YYEEEE.

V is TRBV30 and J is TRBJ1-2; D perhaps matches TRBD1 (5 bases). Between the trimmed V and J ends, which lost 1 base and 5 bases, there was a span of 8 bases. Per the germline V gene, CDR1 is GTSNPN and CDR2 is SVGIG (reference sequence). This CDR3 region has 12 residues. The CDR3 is CAWSGDQYGYTF. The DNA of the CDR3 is TGTGCCTGGAGTGGGGACCAATATGGCTACACCTTC.

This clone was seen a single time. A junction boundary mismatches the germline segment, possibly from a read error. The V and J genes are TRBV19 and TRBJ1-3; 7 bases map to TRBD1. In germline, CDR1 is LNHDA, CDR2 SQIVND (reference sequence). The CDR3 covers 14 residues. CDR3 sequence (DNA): TGTGCCAGTGAGAGGACAGGCTCTGGAAACATCATATATTTT. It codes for CASERTGSGNIIYF.

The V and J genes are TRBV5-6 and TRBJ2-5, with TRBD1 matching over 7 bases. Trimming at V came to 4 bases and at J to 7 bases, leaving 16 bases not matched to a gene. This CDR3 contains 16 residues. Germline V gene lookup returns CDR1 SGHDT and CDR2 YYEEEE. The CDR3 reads CASSTPGTAQRGTQYF. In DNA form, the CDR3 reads TGTGCCAGCAGCACGCCAGGGACAGCCCAAAGGGGGACCCAGTACTTC.

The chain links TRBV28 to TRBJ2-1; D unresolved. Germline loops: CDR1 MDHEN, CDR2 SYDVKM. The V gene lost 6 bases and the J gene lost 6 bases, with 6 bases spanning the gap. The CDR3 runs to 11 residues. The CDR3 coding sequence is TGTGCCAGCAGCCTAAGCAATGAGCAGTTCTTC. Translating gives CASSLSNEQFF.

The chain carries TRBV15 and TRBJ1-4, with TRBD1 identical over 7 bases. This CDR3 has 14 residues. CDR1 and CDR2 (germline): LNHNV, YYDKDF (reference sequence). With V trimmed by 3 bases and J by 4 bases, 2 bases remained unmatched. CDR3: CATSRGQYNEKLFF. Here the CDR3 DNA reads TGTGCCACCAGCAGGGGACAGTATAATGAAAAACTGTTTTTT.

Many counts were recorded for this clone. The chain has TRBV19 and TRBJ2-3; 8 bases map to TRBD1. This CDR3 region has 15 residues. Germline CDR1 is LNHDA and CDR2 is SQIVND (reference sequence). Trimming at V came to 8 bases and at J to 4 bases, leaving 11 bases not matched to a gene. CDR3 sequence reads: CASQRTGQIADTQYF. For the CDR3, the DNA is TGTGCCAGTCAGAGGACAGGGCAGATCGCAGATACGCAGTATTTT.

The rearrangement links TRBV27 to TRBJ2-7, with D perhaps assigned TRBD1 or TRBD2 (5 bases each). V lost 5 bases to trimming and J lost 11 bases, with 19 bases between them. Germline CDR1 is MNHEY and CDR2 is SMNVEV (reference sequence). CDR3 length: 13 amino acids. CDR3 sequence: CASSQLGTRDEYF. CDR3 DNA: TGTGCCAGCAGTCAACTAGGGACCCGGGATGAGTACTTC.

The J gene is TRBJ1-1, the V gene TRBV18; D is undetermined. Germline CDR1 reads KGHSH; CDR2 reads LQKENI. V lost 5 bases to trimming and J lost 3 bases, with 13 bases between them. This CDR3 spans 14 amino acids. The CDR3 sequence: CASSSSSVDTEAFF. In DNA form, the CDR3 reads TGTGCCAGCTCATCCAGCTCAGTAGACACTGAAGCTTTCTTT.

The CDR3 protein is CASMSLGAAGTQYF. The CDR3 DNA follows: TGTGCCAGCATGAGCTTAGGAGCGGCGGGGACCCAGTACTTC. The chain joins TRBV5-6 to TRBJ2-5, with D perhaps TRBD2 (5 bases). The CDR3 totals 14 residues. Germline V gene lookup returns CDR1 SGHDT and CDR2 YYEEEE. V lost 6 bases and J 7 bases, leaving 19 bases between the germline ends.

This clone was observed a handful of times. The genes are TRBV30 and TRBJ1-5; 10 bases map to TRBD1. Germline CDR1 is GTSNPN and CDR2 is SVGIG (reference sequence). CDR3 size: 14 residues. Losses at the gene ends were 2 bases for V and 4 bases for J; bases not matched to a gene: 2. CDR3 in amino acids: CAWSMGQGNQPQHF. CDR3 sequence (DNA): TGTGCCTGGAGTATGGGACAGGGGAATCAGCCCCAGCATTTT.